This TCR beta chain came from a study of shared clonotypes between healthy human individuals (TCRdb year 2020). With regard to the full study: A couple of women and three men aged 18 to 49 years were included in the cohort. For each donor, three plates each were used for CD4 naive and CD4 memory, two plates were used for CD8 naive, and one plate was used for CD8 memory. Blood TCR repertoires of roughly five healthy adults were deeply sequenced to estimate repertoire size and the extent of clonotype sharing between individuals. To increase sequencing depth and limit assay-specific biases, different laboratories used diverse techniques to prepare libraries and sequence TCR repertoires. Leukapheresis yielded between about 0.85 and 9.5 billion PBMCs per donor.

Findings and caveats that apply to the study as a whole: When a handful of donors were compared, the shared fraction of clonotypes was 5% to 6.5% for naive CD4, less than 4% for naive CD8, 2% to 2.5% for memory CD4, and approximately 0.4% for memory CD8. Incomplete sequencing was indicated by rarefaction of sorted-subset datasets, despite the large sequencing depth. Naive subsets generally had larger estimated clonotype richness than memory subsets did. The small number of donors limited the genetic and exposure-history diversity represented. Sampling was restricted to blood, and TCR repertoires in tissue are likely to differ from TCR repertoires in blood. Clonotypes shared by all four sorted-subset donors showed higher generation probabilities than non-shared clonotypes. Pairwise subsampling indicated that sequencing depth was expected to affect the degree of clonotype sharing among donors.

The donors were healthy, HIV-negative adults who had no recently reported acute infections or vaccinations. Every donor was a Caucasian adult residing in Nashville, Tennessee, USA. CD4+ T cells were enriched by magnetic negative selection; naive cells were then positively selected on CD45RA, and the negative fraction formed the memory subset. Blood was collected by leukapheresis, and PBMCs were isolated by Ficoll-Histopaque density gradient centrifugation and then cryopreserved in liquid nitrogen vapor phase. Analytical flow cytometry was used to check the purity and quantity of each magnetically sorted T cell population. Genomic DNA was isolated from every sorted fraction and measured by UV absorbance on a Nanodrop 2000c. Concerning this clone itself: No antigen is known for it. Relative to the germline gene, one junction end is altered; a read error may explain this. Other DNA sequences from this sample encode an identical CDR3 as well.

TCR CDR3 regions were amplified from genomic DNA by multiplex PCR using the deep immunoSEQ assay. Extracted genomic DNA from each cell subset was distributed evenly across all wells of several immunoSEQ 96-well plates, and each plate was treated as a replicate. For sorted subsets, each replicate PCR was loaded with 200 ng genomic DNA, equivalent to approximately 33,000 T cell genomes. Purified libraries were measured with a Qubit 3.0 fluorometer, size-checked on a Bioanalyzer 2100, and measured again with the KAPA Library Quantification kit. Every immunoSEQ 96-well plate was sequenced on a dedicated single-read 150-cycle Illumina NextSeq 550 flow cell. The original pipeline was this. Because the immunoSEQ output included only junctional sequences and no quality scores, the filtering could not be the same as the filtering used for full-length reads. Sequences were annotated with PyIR, a Python wrapper for IgBLAST v1.9, and V/J genes and CDR3 were assigned using IMGT germline references. Reads were removed for weak V/J assignments (E-value above 1e-6), missing CDR3, stop codons, out-of-frame junctions, or ambiguous translated residues. V3J clonotypes were defined by identical inferred V gene, J gene, and CDR3 amino acid sequence. Percentage overlap between repertoires was computed as shared unique clonotypes divided by the size of the smaller repertoire. Richness of each repertoire was evaluated using RTK rarefaction, the Chao1 estimator, and Recon v2.1 estimates of unobserved clonotypes. Generation probabilities were computed with OLGA for all TCRbeta clonotypes obtained by the gDNA method from a few donors. Entries here come from immuneACCESS through TCRdb and include only in-frame sequences with V and J called. Some clones fail to appear in such tables; in the studies checked, an unresolved V gene covers under half of the shortfall, and the cause of the remainder is unknown. That table is the source of V, J and clone size, and D and trimming were worked out from the DNA. The sample table records about 1 million clones; around 74% of these occur just once. Clones ranked in the top ten supply roughly 1.4% of the sample.

Measured from the cysteine to the phenylalanine, the CDR3 is 13 residues long. The sequence is cut down to CDR3 DNA, 39 bases in frame from base 1. From a lookup of the germline V gene (reference sequence), CDR1 and CDR2 are SSHAT and FNYEAQ. This receptor was taken from a young man in good health. Sequencing input: memory CD4+ T cells sorted from blood. The meaning of the sample's cell subset or site label: CD45RA-negative fraction. The receptor chain draws on TRBV7-7 and TRBJ2-5; the D gene is possibly TRBD1 or TRBD2, with 5 bases matching each. Read as DNA, the sequence is TGTGCTAGCAGCTTAGATGGGGGAGAGACCCAGTACTTC. This translates into CASSLDGGETQYF.